The 30 T cell receptor beta chains in this list originate from one sample, sequenced in a study of graft-versus-host responses after intestinal transplantation. CFSE-labeled responder cells (approximately 200,000) were plated with approximately 200,000 irradiated, violet-dye-labeled stimulator cells. Assay: immunoSEQ multiplex PCR; the TCRdb copy retains only in-frame clones and omits some. The sample shows roughly 20,000 clones, around 41% of them seen only once. The sequences come from alloreactive CD8+ T cells from a mixed lymphocyte reaction culture, collected before intestinal transplant. As for subset: CFSE-low proliferating T cells sorted from roughly 6-day pre-transplant mixed lymphocyte reaction (GvH or HvG direction). These receptors were collected from a human patient who received an intestinal transplant.

By frequency in the sample, this clone is medium-sized. The chain carries TRBV28 and TRBJ2-7; 8 bases are a match to TRBD2. With 7 bases clipped from V and 4 bases from J, the junction kept 9 bases outside the gene matches. This CDR3 has 14 amino acids. Germline values: CDR1 MDHEN, CDR2 SYDVKM. The CDR3 sequence: CASTLGGAKYEQYF. The CDR3 nucleotides read TGTGCCAGCACCCTCGGGGGGGCCAAGTACGAGCAGTACTTC.

The rearrangement joins TRBV30 to TRBJ1-2; weak D call: TRBD1 (5 bases). CDR1 GTSNPN and CDR2 SVGIG come from the germline V gene (reference sequence). This CDR3 has 14 amino acids. V lost 2 bases to trimming and J lost 3 bases, with 13 bases between them. CDR3: CAWSRQSLYYGYTF. CDR3 coding DNA: TGTGCCTGGAGTAGACAGAGCTTATACTATGGCTACACCTTC.

This clone is classed as medium-sized. The V call is TRBV7-9, the J call TRBJ1-2; D unclear. Trimming pared 0 bases from V and 4 bases from J, leaving 18 bases between. Germline CDR1 is SEHNR and CDR2 is FQNEAQ (reference sequence). This CDR3 has 17 amino acids. Here the CDR3 DNA reads TGTGCCAGCAGCTTAGCGCAGGAAACACACCCGGGCTATGGCTACACCTTC. It encodes CASSLAQETHPGYGYTF.

The chain uses TRBV27 and TRBJ2-1; TRBD2 matches at 8 bases. Germline CDR1 is MNHEY and CDR2 is SMNVEV (reference sequence). Unmatched junction bases numbered 15, after V lost 2 bases and J lost 6 bases. CDR3 length equals 18 residues. CDR3: CASSLGLATGFNSNEQFF. The CDR3 DNA reads TGTGCCAGCAGTTTAGGACTAGCCACGGGTTTTAATAGCAATGAGCAGTTCTTC.

The chain combines TRBV27 with TRBJ1-2; D is unclear. CDR1 and CDR2 (germline): MNHEY, SMNVEV (reference sequence). This CDR3 spans 13 amino acids. Trimming stripped 0 bases from V and 2 bases from J, with 4 bases between. The CDR3 DNA is TGTGCCAGCAGTTTATCGGCAAACTATGGCTACACCTTC. Translation gives CASSLSANYGYTF.

On this clone: One junction end does not reproduce the germline sequence, and a read error may be involved. The V call is TRBV4-1, the J call TRBJ2-5; either TRBD1 or TRBD2 may fit D (5 bases each). The CDR3 is 18 amino acids. CDR1 and CDR2 (germline): MGHRA, YSYEKL. Written as DNA, the CDR3 is TGCGCCAGCAGCCAAGAATGGGGGTCGACCCGTATGAGACAGTTCTTGAACTTC. It yields the protein CASSQEWGSTRMRQFLNF.

This chain links TRBV28 with TRBJ1-1, with D unresolved. Germline CDR1 and CDR2: MDHEN and SYDVKM. The CDR3 extends over 11 amino acids. V was cut by 3 bases and J by 3 bases, with 2 bases left in between. This CDR3 is CASSFYTEAFF. The CDR3 region has the DNA TGTGCCAGCAGTTTCTACACTGAAGCTTTCTTT.

The gene calls are TRBV28 and TRBJ2-2; 9 bases agree with TRBD1. Trimming took 3 bases from V and 4 from J; bases not matched to a gene: 3. Germline CDR1 and CDR2: MDHEN and SYDVKM. The CDR3 covers 15 residues. DNA of the CDR3: TGTGCCAGCAGTTTCCGGGACAGGGTCACCGGGGAGCTGTTTTTT. It translates to CASSFRDRVTGELFF.

The chain is built from TRBV19 and TRBJ1-1; 10 bases are a match to TRBD1. With 3 bases clipped from V and 7 bases from J, the junction kept 5 bases outside the gene matches. CDR3 length equals 14 residues. Looked up from germline, CDR1 is LNHDA and CDR2 is SQIVND (reference sequence). CDR3 sequence reads: CASSMGTGDFEAFF. CDR3 DNA: TGTGCCAGTAGTATGGGGACAGGGGATTTTGAAGCTTTCTTT.

This clone was seen only a few times. This rearrangement joins TRBV5-1 to TRBJ2-3, with D unclear. Germline V gene sequence: CDR1 SGHRS, CDR2 YFSETQ. The CDR3 has 14 amino acids. Trimming cost V 0 bases and J 5 bases, with 10 bases left between them. The CDR3 protein is CASSLAGGVDTQYF. In nucleotides, the CDR3 is TGCGCCAGCAGCTTGGCCGGTGGGGTAGATACGCAGTATTTT.

This clone appeared a few times. The chain has TRBV27 and TRBJ2-4; the D is unclear. In germline, CDR1 is MNHEY, CDR2 SMNVEV (reference sequence). V gave up 1 base and J gave up 2 bases, with 9 bases separating them. CDR3 length equals 15 residues. CDR3 protein: CASSLLGNPKNIQYF. The CDR3 coding sequence is TGTGCCAGCAGTTTATTGGGGAATCCCAAAAACATTCAGTACTTC.

The chain links TRBV6-1 to TRBJ1-3; perhaps TRBD1 as D (5 bases). The CDR3 has 15 amino acids. CDR1 and CDR2 from the germline V gene are MNHNS and SASEGT. Trimming took 6 bases from V and 7 from J, leaving 19 bases between them. In DNA, the CDR3 is TGTGCCAGCAGCCTCGTTGGGACGGCCGGGAACACCATATATTTT. The encoded protein is CASSLVGTAGNTIYF.

The chain recombines TRBV5-1 with TRBJ2-7, with a possible D match to TRBD2 (6 bases). The length of the CDR3 is 16 residues. Trimming cost V 4 bases and J 0 bases, with 17 bases left between them. Germline CDR1 and CDR2: SGHRS and YFSETQ. In DNA, the CDR3 is TGCGCCAGCAGCCCACCCGTTGCGGGGAGCTCCTACGAGCAGTACTTC. It encodes CASSPPVAGSSYEQYF.

This sequence joins TRBV18 and TRBJ2-1, with 11 positions matching TRBD1. Germline CDR1 reads KGHSH; CDR2 reads LQKENI. The V segment lost 3 bases and the J segment 4 bases; nucleotides outside the gene matches: 2. The CDR3 has 15 residues. The CDR3 coding sequence is TGTGCCAGCTCACCGGGACAGGGGGTTTACAATGAGCAGTTCTTC. Translation gives CASSPGQGVYNEQFF.

The genes are TRBV30 and TRBJ1-3; tentative D call: TRBD1 (6 bases). The CDR3 totals 14 residues. Trimming took 3 bases from V and 4 from J, leaving 13 bases between them. Germline V CDR1 and CDR2: GTSNPN, SVGIG (reference sequence). The CDR3 sequence: CAWRAIGGGNTIYF. The CDR3 nucleotides read TGTGCCTGGAGGGCCATAGGGGGAGGAAACACCATATATTTT.

This clone was seen more than once but under ten times. CDR3 nucleotides: TGCACCAGCAGCCAAGATGTTGGCCTAGCGGGAGAGCAGTACTTC. Protein: CTSSQDVGLAGEQYF. The chain has TRBV1 and TRBJ2-7; TRBD2, as called in the table, went unchecked against the DNA. TRBV1 counts as a pseudogene. This CDR3 spans 15 amino acids.

This clone occurred a few times. The CDR3 DNA follows: TGCGCCAGCAGCTTACCCCTAGCGGGAGTTAACACCGGGGAGCTGTTTTTT. It codes for CASSLPLAGVNTGELFF. The rearrangement uses TRBV5-1 and TRBJ2-2; 10 nucleotides match TRBD2. Germline values: CDR1 SGHRS, CDR2 YFSETQ. There are 17 residues in the CDR3. V was clipped by 2 bases and J by 2 bases; unmatched bases: 6.

The chain combines TRBV7-9 with TRBJ2-1, with TRBD2 identical over 10 bases. Per germline, CDR1 SEHNR and CDR2 FQNEAQ (reference sequence). The CDR3 loop spans 15 amino acids. The trim removed 1 base at V and 10 bases at J, leaving 7 bases unmatched. The CDR3 DNA is TGTGCCAGCAGCTTAGAGAGCGGGGGGGCACGGGAGCAGTTCTTC. Translating it yields CASSLESGGAREQFF.

This chain links TRBV5-1 with TRBJ1-1, with TRBD1 matching 9 bases. The ends lost 3 bases at V and 5 bases at J; junction bases unmatched: 5. Germline V lookup: CDR1 SGHRS, CDR2 YFSETQ. The CDR3 consists of 14 residues. CDR3 sequence reads: CASSSDRGATEAFF. The CDR3 bases are TGCGCCAGCAGCTCTGACAGGGGGGCAACTGAAGCTTTCTTT.

The CDR3 spells CASSFVPTDTQYF. The CDR3 region has the DNA TGTGCCAGCAGCTTCGTCCCCACAGATACGCAGTATTTT. The chain is built from TRBV5-5 and TRBJ2-3; no firm D call. CDR1 is SGHKS and CDR2 is YYEKEE in the germline V gene (reference sequence). The CDR3 extends over 13 amino acids. Between the trimmed V and J ends, which lost 2 bases and 2 bases, there was a span of 6 bases.

This clone was counted a single time. Here the CDR3 DNA reads TGTGCCAGCAGCTTACGAACTAGTGGTTCCAATGAGCAGTTCTTC. Amino acid sequence: CASSLRTSGSNEQFF. The chain joins TRBV7-2 to TRBJ2-1; D is possibly TRBD2 (5 bases). V was clipped by 2 bases and J by 6 bases, with 14 bases between them. The CDR3 is 15 amino acids. The germline gives CDR1 SGHTA, CDR2 FQGNSA. The complete variable domain, with remaining parts taken from reference TRBV7-2 and TRBJ2-1, reads GAGVSQSPSNKVTEKGKDVELRCDPISGHTALYWYRQSLGQGLEFLIYFQGNSAPDKSGLPSDRFSAERTGGSVSTLTIQRTQQEDSAVYLCASSLRTSGSNEQFFGPGTRLTVL.

The genes are TRBV11-2 and TRBJ2-5; D remains ambiguous. The germline V and J ends were trimmed by 5 bases and 5 bases, with 18 bases remaining between them. This CDR3 is 15 amino acids long. Germline CDR1 reads SGHAT; CDR2 reads FQNNGV. Here the CDR3 reads CASSTAGIPTETQYF. CDR3 in DNA: TGTGCCAGCAGCACTGCAGGTATACCAACGGAGACCCAGTACTTC.

A few counts support this clone. The chain is built from TRBV6-1 and TRBJ2-1; a weak D match, TRBD2 (6 bases). The germline V gene has CDR1 MNHNS and CDR2 SASEGT. The CDR3 is 14 amino acids. Trimming cost V 7 bases and J 4 bases, with 14 bases left between them. CDR3 nucleotides: TGTGCCAGCACGTTTAGCGGCCCATACAATGAGCAGTTCTTC. It translates to CASTFSGPYNEQFF.

As DNA, the CDR3 is TGTGCCAGCAGCCCGGTCCCCGCGACAGTCAGGGTTCTCTCTGGGGCCAACGTCCTGACTTTC. Translating it yields CASSPVPATVRVLSGANVLTF. The chain employs TRBV4-2 and TRBJ2-6; D may be TRBD1 (5 bases). The CDR3 totals 21 residues. V shed 4 bases and J shed 0 bases, with 25 bases lying between them. Germline values: CDR1 LGHNA, CDR2 YNFKEQ.

Comments on this clone: The junction does not match germline at one end; this may be a read error. The genes are TRBV29-1 and TRBJ2-7, with D tentatively TRBD1 (5 bases). The germline gives CDR1 SQVTM, CDR2 ANQGSEA. The CDR3 runs to 12 residues. The CDR3 bases are TGCAGCGTGGTTGACAGTAACTACGGGCAGTACTTC. Encoded protein: CSVVDSNYGQYF.

The chain uses TRBV5-1 and TRBJ2-5; D call uncertain. This CDR3 contains 12 residues. V was shortened by 3 bases and J by 5 bases, with 8 bases between the two germline ends. The germline V gene has CDR1 SGHRS and CDR2 YFSETQ. Written as DNA, the CDR3 is TGCGCCAGCAGCTGGGAATTGGAGACCCAGTACTTC. Translation: CASSWELETQYF.

This clone was picked up a small number of times. This chain links TRBV7-9 with TRBJ1-4, with D unresolved. This CDR3 region has 13 residues. V was shortened by 1 base and J by 11 bases, with 11 bases between the two germline ends. Germline CDR1 and CDR2: SEHNR and FQNEAQ (reference sequence). CDR3: CASSLEAGNKLFF. The DNA of the CDR3 is TGTGCCAGCAGCTTAGAGGCCGGAAACAAACTGTTTTTT. Looking up the rest from reference TRBV7-9 and TRBJ1-4 gives the full variable domain: DTGVSQNPRHKITKRGQNVTFRCDPISEHNRLYWYRQTLGQGPEFLTYFQNEAQLEKSRLLSDRFSAERPKGSFSTLEIQRTEQGDSAMYLCASSLEAGNKLFFGSGTQLSVL.

Only a few counts were recorded for this clone. The chain is built from TRBV7-3 and TRBJ2-1; D tentatively reads TRBD1 or TRBD2 (5 bases each). The germline V and J ends were trimmed by 4 bases and 5 bases, with 15 bases remaining between them. Germline assignment: CDR1 SGHTA and CDR2 FQGTGA. The CDR3 totals 15 residues. The CDR3 loop reads CASSSPTEGNNEQFF. The CDR3 bases are TGTGCCAGCAGCTCCCCGACTGAGGGGAACAATGAGCAGTTCTTC.

The chain couples TRBV6-9 to TRBJ2-7; D is possibly TRBD2 (6 bases). Germline V CDR1 and CDR2: MNHGY, SVAAGI. V lost 3 bases and J lost 0, with 12 bases in between. The CDR3 covers 15 residues. CDR3 region: CASSYMAGISYEQYF. CDR3 in DNA: TGTGCCAGCAGTTACATGGCGGGGATCTCCTACGAGCAGTACTTC.

Worth noting for this clone: The junction departs from the called germline gene at one end, perhaps through a read error. CDR3 sequence (DNA): TGTGCCAGTTCGGTCGGGGGGACTCGGGACTTC. Translation: CASSVGGTRDF. This chain links TRBV19 with TRBJ2-7; 7 bases align to TRBD2. Germline lookup yields CDR1 LNHDA and CDR2 SQIVND (reference sequence). The CDR3 covers 11 residues.